This is a list of T cell receptor beta chains from one sample in a study of blood T cell repertoires in COVID-19. Clones were sequenced by immunoSEQ multiplex PCR, and TCRdb holds only the in-frame ones, with some missing. The repertoire includes 150,000 or so clones, 85% to 90% of them detected once, and roughly 6.1% sits in the top ten. Sequencing was performed on peripheral blood. The receptors shown here come from a man older than 75 with acute or convalescent COVID-19. The CDR3 runs from the conserved cysteine through the conserved F or W. A D gene is named only where the DNA matches it firmly. The size of a clone is reported for some rows only, either as once, few or many, or as a class for expanded clones.

TRBV2,.,.,TRBJ2-3,13,CASIRESGDTQYF,TGTGCCAGCATTCGGGAGTCGGGAGATACGCAGTATTTT
TRBV7-2,TRBD1,once,TRBJ2-7,17,CASSLAPGTGGFYEQYF,TGTGCCAGCAGCTTAGCCCCCGGGACAGGGGGATTCTACGAGCAGTACTTC
TRBV28,TRBD1,once,TRBJ1-1,14,CASRRDSHNTEAFF,TGTGCCAGCAGGCGGGACAGCCACAACACTGAAGCTTTCTTT
TRBV3-1/TRBV3-2,TRBD1,.,TRBJ1-4,15,CASSARTGRSEKLFF,TGTGCCAGCAGCGCCCGGACAGGACGGAGTGAAAAACTGTTTTTT
TRBV2,.,.,TRBJ1-1,11,CASGTYTEAFF,TGTGCCAGCGGCACCTACACTGAAGCTTTCTTT
TRBV2,.,few,TRBJ1-2,14,CASSSQSGLGGYTF,TGTGCCAGCAGTTCACAGTCGGGGTTGGGTGGCTACACCTTC
TRBV7-2,.,.,TRBJ2-5,10,CASSLRTQYF,TGTGCCAGCAGCCTACGAACCCAGTACTTC
TRBV25-1,.,.,TRBJ1-1,12,CASSDNGRVAFF,TGTGCCAGCAGTGATAACGGCAGGGTGGCTTTCTTT
TRBV6-6,.,few,TRBJ1-5,16,CASSYGQGYLNQPQHF,TGTGCCAGCAGTTACGGGCAGGGGTATCTCAATCAGCCCCAGCATTTT
TRBV11-2,.,once,TRBJ1-4,13,CASSLVGGGGLFF,TGTGCCAGCAGCTTAGTGGGTGGGGGGGGATTGTTTTTT
TRBV28,TRBD1,.,TRBJ1-5,17,CASSSLFPGQGHQPQHF,TGTGCCAGCAGTTCCTTGTTCCCGGGACAGGGTCATCAGCCCCAGCATTTT
TRBV27,.,.,TRBJ2-2,13,CASSLALDGELFF,TGTGCCAGCAGTCTAGCACTTGACGGGGAGCTGTTTTTT
TRBV20-1,.,.,TRBJ2-1,11,CSATNQVEQFF,TGCAGTGCTACAAATCAGGTTGAGCAGTTCTTC
TRBV28,.,once,TRBJ1-5,16,CASSLPGDSSNQPQHF,TGTGCCAGCAGTTTACCGGGGGACTCGAGCAATCAGCCCCAGCATTTT
TRBV3-1/TRBV3-2,.,.,TRBJ1-2,16,CASSPLGARITYGYTF,TGTGCCAGCAGCCCCTTAGGGGCGAGAATAACCTATGGCTACACCTTC
TRBV3-1/TRBV3-2,.,.,TRBJ1-2,15,CASSPIYRPNYGYTF,TGTGCCAGCAGCCCCATTTACAGACCTAACTATGGCTACACCTTC
TRBV29-1,TRBD1,.,TRBJ1-1,13,CSVVGQKNTEAFF,TGCAGCGTTGTGGGACAGAAGAACACTGAAGCTTTCTTT
TRBV5-1,TRBD1,.,TRBJ1-2,16,CASKATGGARDYGYTF,TGCGCCAGCAAGGCGACAGGGGGCGCGAGGGACTATGGCTACACCTTC
TRBV5-1,.,.,TRBJ1-4,15,CASSLNRDLSEKLFF,TGCGCCAGCAGCTTGAACAGGGATCTGAGTGAAAAACTGTTTTTT
TRBV5-1,TRBD2,.,TRBJ2-1,15,CASKTSGLSYNEQFF,TGCGCCAGCAAGACTAGCGGGCTCTCCTACAATGAGCAGTTCTTC